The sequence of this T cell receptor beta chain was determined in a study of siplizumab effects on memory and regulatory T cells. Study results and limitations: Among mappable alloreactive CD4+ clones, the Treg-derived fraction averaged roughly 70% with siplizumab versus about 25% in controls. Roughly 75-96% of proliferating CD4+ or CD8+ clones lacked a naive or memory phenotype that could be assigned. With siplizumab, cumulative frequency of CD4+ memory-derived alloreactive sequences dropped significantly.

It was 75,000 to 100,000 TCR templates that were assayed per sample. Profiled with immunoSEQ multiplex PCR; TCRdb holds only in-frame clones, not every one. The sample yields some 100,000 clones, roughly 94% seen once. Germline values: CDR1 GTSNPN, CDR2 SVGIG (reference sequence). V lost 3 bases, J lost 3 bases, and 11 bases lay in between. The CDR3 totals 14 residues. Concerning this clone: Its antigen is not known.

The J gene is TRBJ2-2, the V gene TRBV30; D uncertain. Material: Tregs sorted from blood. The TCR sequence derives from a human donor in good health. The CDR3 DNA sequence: TGTGCCTGGAGGGCCTCCGGGTACACCGGGGAGCTGTTTTTT. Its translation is CAWRASGYTGELFF.